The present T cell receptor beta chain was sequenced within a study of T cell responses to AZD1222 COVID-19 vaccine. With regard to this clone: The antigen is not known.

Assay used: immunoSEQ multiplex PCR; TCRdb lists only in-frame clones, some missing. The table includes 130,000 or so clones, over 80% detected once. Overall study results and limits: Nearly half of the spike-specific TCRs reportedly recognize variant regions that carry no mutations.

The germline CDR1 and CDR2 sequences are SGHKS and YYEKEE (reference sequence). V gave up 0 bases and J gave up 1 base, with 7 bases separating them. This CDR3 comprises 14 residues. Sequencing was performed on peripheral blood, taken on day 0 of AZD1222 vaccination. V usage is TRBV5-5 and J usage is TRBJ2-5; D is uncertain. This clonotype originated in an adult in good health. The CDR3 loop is CASSLGSVQETQYF. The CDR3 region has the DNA TGTGCCAGCAGCTTGGGGAGCGTCCAAGAGACCCAGTACTTC.